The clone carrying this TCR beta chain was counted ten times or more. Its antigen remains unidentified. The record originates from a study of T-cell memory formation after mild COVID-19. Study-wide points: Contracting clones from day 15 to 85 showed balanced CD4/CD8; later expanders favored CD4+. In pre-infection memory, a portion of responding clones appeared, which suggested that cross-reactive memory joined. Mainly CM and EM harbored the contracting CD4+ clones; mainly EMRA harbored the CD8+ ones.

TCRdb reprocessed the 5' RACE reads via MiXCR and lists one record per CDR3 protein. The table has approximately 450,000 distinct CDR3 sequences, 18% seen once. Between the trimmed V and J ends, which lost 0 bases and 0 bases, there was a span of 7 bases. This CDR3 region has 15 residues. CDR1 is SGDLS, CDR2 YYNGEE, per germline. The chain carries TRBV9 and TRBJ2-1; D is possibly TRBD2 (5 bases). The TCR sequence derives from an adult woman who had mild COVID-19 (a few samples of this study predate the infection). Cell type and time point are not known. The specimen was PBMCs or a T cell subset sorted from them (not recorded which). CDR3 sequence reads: CASSVGTSSYNEQFF. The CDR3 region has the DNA TGTGCCAGCAGCGTAGGCACTAGCTCCTACAATGAGCAGTTCTTC. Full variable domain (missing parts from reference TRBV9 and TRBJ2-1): DSGVTQTPKHLITATGQRVTLRCSPRSGDLSVYWYQQSLDQGLQFLIQYYNGEERAKGNILERFSAQQFPDLHSELNLSSLELGDSALYFCASSVGTSSYNEQFFGPGTRLTVL.